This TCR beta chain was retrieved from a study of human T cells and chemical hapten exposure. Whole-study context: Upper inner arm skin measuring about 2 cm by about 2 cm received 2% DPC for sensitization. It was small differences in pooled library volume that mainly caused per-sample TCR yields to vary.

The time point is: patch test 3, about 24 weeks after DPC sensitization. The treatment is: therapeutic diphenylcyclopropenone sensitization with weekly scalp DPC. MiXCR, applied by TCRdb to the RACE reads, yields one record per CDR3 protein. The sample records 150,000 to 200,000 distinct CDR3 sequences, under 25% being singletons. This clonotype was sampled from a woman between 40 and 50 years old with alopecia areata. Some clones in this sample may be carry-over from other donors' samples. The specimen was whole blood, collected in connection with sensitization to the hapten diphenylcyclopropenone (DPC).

The CDR3 reads CASSLAGLGQETQYF. CDR3 coding DNA: TGTGCCAGCAGCTTGGCCGGTCTAGGTCAAGAGACCCAGTACTTC. The chain combines TRBV5-6 with TRBJ2-5, with D hard to call. The CDR3 length is 15 residues. Looked up from germline, CDR1 is SGHDT and CDR2 is YYEEEE. V lost 0 bases to trimming and J lost 2 bases, with 11 bases between them. Full variable domain (missing parts from reference TRBV5-6 and TRBJ2-5): DAGVTQSPTHLIKTRGQQVTLRCSPKSGHDTVSWYQQALGQGPQFIFQYYEEEERQRGNFPDRFSGHQFPNYSSELNVNALLLGDSALYLCASSLAGLGQETQYFGPGTRLLVL.